This record covers a single T cell receptor beta chain. The data originate from a study of shared clonotypes between healthy human individuals. Overall study: Each donor's CD4 naive and CD4 memory cells filled three plates apiece, CD8 naive two, and CD8 memory one.

V lost 6 bases and J 4 bases, leaving 14 bases between the germline ends. From germline, CDR1 is SGDLS and CDR2 YYNGEE. CDR3 length: 15 amino acids. Naive CD8 cells were CD45RO-negative, positively selected for CCR7, excluding terminally differentiated effector memory CD45RA+ cells. The assay ran at deep level. Sequenced by immunoSEQ multiplex PCR; TCRdb stores in-frame clones only, minus some. The data contain roughly 2.1 million clones, more than 85% of them seen just once; the ten biggest clones take up 1.5% to 2%. The sequenced sample was naive CD8+ T cells from PBMCs. The V and J genes are TRBV9 and TRBJ2-6; D might be TRBD1 (5 bases). The clonotype comes from a man between 18 and 35 years old in good health. Some clones in this sample may be carry-over from other donors' samples. The CDR3 nucleotides read TGTGCCAGCACCTTCCAGGGCTCCGGGGCCAACGTCCTGACTTTC. Protein sequence: CASTFQGSGANVLTF. Full variable domain (remainder filled in from reference TRBV9 and TRBJ2-6): DSGVTQTPKHLITATGQRVTLRCSPRSGDLSVYWYQQSLDQGLQFLIQYYNGEERAKGNILERFSAQQFPDLHSELNLSSLELGDSALYFCASTFQGSGANVLTFGAGSRLTVL.